The next 8 T cell receptor beta chains were all read from a single sample in a study of STAT5B mutations in CD4+ large granular lymphocyte leukemia (dated by TCRdb to the early 2020s). Receptor libraries were prepared by the immunoSEQ multiplex PCR assay. TCRdb retrieved this table from immuneACCESS and kept in-frame rearrangements only. Not all clones are present; in checked studies, unresolved V genes account for under half, and no reason is known for the remainder. The sample includes 20,000 to 25,000 clones, with more than 70% observed a single time. The ten largest clones add up to about 0.6% of the sample. Material for sequencing was CD4+ T cells from blood buffy coats. The receptor source for this set is a human donor in good health.

The chain combines TRBV28 with TRBJ1-6; D not resolved. With 3 bases removed from V and 0 bases from J, the gap between germline ends came to 12 bases. Per the germline V gene, CDR1 is MDHEN and CDR2 is SYDVKM. The CDR3 is 17 amino acids. Here the CDR3 DNA reads TGTGCCAGCAGTTTTACTCTACCACGCTCCTATAATTCACCCCTCCACTTT. Its translation: CASSFTLPRSYNSPLHF.

The rearrangement uses TRBV6-1 and TRBJ2-4; 9 bases line up with TRBD1. The V gene's germline CDR1 is MNHNS and CDR2 SASEGT. Unmatched junction bases numbered 6, after V lost 2 bases and J lost 7 bases. There are 15 residues in the CDR3. CDR3 nucleotide sequence: TGTGCCAGCAGTGAACTGACAGGGGGTAAGAACATTCAGTACTTC. This translates into CASSELTGGKNIQYF.

This clone was detected only a few times. The genes are TRBV19 and TRBJ2-1, with TRBD2 matching over 10 bases. The CDR3 runs to 15 residues. Germline-derived CDR1 and CDR2 are LNHDA and SQIVND (reference sequence). The J segment lost 8 bases and the V segment lost 5 bases, leaving 9 bases of the junction unmatched. CDR3 DNA: TGTGCCAGTAGTTCTGTAGCGGGGGGTGCCCATGAGCAGTTCTTC. This sequence encodes CASSSVAGGAHEQFF.

This chain links TRBV19 with TRBJ2-1; TRBD1 might be the D (5 bases). Germline V gives CDR1 LNHDA, CDR2 SQIVND (reference sequence). The CDR3 is 13 amino acids. V lost 3 bases and J lost 6, with 9 bases in between. In nucleotides, the CDR3 is TGTGCCAGTAGTATGCGGACAATCAATGAGCAGTTCTTC. Translating it yields CASSMRTINEQFF. Looking up the rest from reference TRBV19 and TRBJ2-1 gives the full variable domain: DGGITQSPKYLFRKEGQNVTLSCEQNLNHDAMYWYRQDPGQGLRLIYYSQIVNDFQKGDIAEGYSVSREKKESFPLTVTSAQKNPTAFYLCASSMRTINEQFFGPGTRLTVL.

The rearrangement joins TRBV2 to TRBJ1-2; D is undetermined. Trimming took off 7 bases at V and 5 bases at J, with 17 bases between the two ends. This CDR3 contains 14 residues. Germline V gives CDR1 SNHLY, CDR2 FYNNEI. For the CDR3, the DNA is TGTGCCAGCATACCCAGGTTTATGGTATATGGCTACACCTTC. Its protein product is CASIPRFMVYGYTF.

The chain couples TRBV7-6 to TRBJ2-5, with D possibly TRBD2 on 6 matching bases. CDR1 SGHVS and CDR2 FNYEAQ come from the germline V gene. Trimming stripped 1 base from V and 5 bases from J, with 8 bases between. CDR3 length equals 13 residues. The CDR3 spells CASSLDRGETQYF. Written as DNA, the CDR3 is TGTGCCAGCAGCTTAGATCGGGGGGAGACCCAGTACTTC.

This clone showed up just a few times. J is TRBJ1-1 and V is TRBV19, with D maybe TRBD1 (5 bases). The CDR3 has 11 amino acids. V lost 9 bases, J lost 11 bases, and 16 bases lay in between. Germline CDR1 is LNHDA and CDR2 is SQIVND (reference sequence). The DNA for the CDR3 is TGTGCCAGCCGGGACTTCTTTAGGGCTTTCTTT. This sequence encodes CASRDFFRAFF.

This chain uses TRBV15 with TRBJ1-1; the D gene is possibly TRBD1 (6 bases). This CDR3 spans 14 amino acids. Germline CDR1 reads LNHNV; CDR2 reads YYDKDF (reference sequence). The V end was cut by 5 bases, the J end by 1 base, with 11 bases between. The CDR3 loop is CATSSMTGNTEAFF. DNA for the CDR3: TGTGCCACCAGCTCTATGACAGGGAACACTGAAGCTTTCTTT.